A single sample gave rise to the 9 T cell receptor beta chains below, sequenced in a study of regulatory T cells in long-lasting Graves disease. iRepertoire HTBI primers and Arm-PCR of CDR3 regions built TCR beta libraries. TCRdb fed the multiplex PCR reads into MiXCR, producing one record per CDR3 protein. This repertoire shows some 560,000 distinct CDR3 sequences, about 16% found once; its top ten account for 20% to 25%. Time point defined: newly diagnosed GD, antithyroid drugs for less than 3 months. The TCR library was made from RNA extracted from PBMCs. The data were also submitted as part of a second study, on T cells in Graves' hyperthyroidism and ophthalmopathy.

This sample comprised peripheral blood mononuclear cells (PBMCs), obtained at new diagnosis, from a patient treated with antithyroid drugs. The receptors originated from a woman aged 40 to 65 with Graves disease.

This clonotype has ten or more counts. For the CDR3, the DNA is TGTGCCAGCAGCCAGCCAGGGGGACAGAAGCAAGAGACCCAGTACTTC. Translation: CASSQPGGQKQETQYF. The gene calls are TRBV6-1 and TRBJ2-5, with 7 nucleotides matching TRBD1. There are 16 residues in the CDR3. J gave up 2 bases and V 6 bases, and 12 bases lay outside the gene matches. Germline CDR1 reads MNHNS; CDR2 reads SASEGT.

This chain links TRBV3-1 with TRBJ2-1; unclear D gene. From germline, CDR1 is LGHDT and CDR2 YNNKEL (reference sequence). V lost 3 bases and J lost 12, with 15 bases in between. The CDR3 loop spans 13 amino acids. CDR3 nucleotides: TGTGCCAGCAGCCACGGTTCGGGCTATGGGCAGTTCTTC. Protein product: CASSHGSGYGQFF.

This clonotype was recorded many times. The CDR3 loop reads CASSNPGQGIQPQHF. The CDR3 DNA reads as TGTGCCAGCAGTAATCCGGGACAGGGGATTCAGCCCCAGCATTTT. V usage is TRBV6-1 and J usage is TRBJ1-5; 10 bases are shared with TRBD1. Germline assignment: CDR1 MNHNS and CDR2 SASEGT. The CDR3 consists of 15 residues. The J segment lost 6 bases and the V segment lost 5 bases, leaving 7 bases of the junction unmatched.

This clonotype has just one count. The rearrangement joins TRBV6-5 to TRBJ1-3; D gene uncertain. The germline gives CDR1 MNHEY, CDR2 SVGAGI. Trimming pared 3 bases from V and 3 bases from J, leaving 6 bases between. The CDR3 contains 13 residues. Here the CDR3 DNA reads TGTGCCAGCAGTTATGAGAGTGGAAACACCATATATTTT. Translated, it gives CASSYESGNTIYF.

The table lists this clonotype with a few counts. At one boundary the junction diverges from the germline segment, which might be a read error. The chain uses TRBV7-2 and TRBJ2-1, with 12 bases matching TRBD2. The CDR3 has 15 amino acids. The germline V gene has CDR1 SGHTA and CDR2 FQGNSA. The CDR3 bases are TGCGCCAGCAGTATCCGGACTAGCGGGGCCGATGAGCAGTTCTTC. Protein: CASSIRTSGADEQFF.

This clonotype was detected a few times. The rearrangement links TRBV7-9 to TRBJ1-1, with 7 bases identical to TRBD1. The J segment lost 5 bases and the V segment lost 2 bases, leaving 17 bases of the junction unmatched. Germline loops: CDR1 SEHNR, CDR2 FQNEAQ (reference sequence). This CDR3 has 18 residues. CDR3 sequence (DNA): TGTGCCAGCAGCTTAAGGGCCAGGGGGTCGCGCGTGAGTACTGAAGCTTTCTTT. Translated: CASSLRARGSRVSTEAFF.

This clonotype was seen repeatedly, ten times or more. The V and J genes are TRBV12-3 or TRBV12-4 and TRBJ1-6; no clear D. Trimming removed 5 bases at V and 9 bases at J, with 11 bases between. There are 13 residues in the CDR3. CDR3 protein: CASSVTYGSPLHF. The CDR3 coding sequence is TGTGCCAGCAGTGTAACCTACGGTTCACCCCTCCACTTT.

This clonotype was found many times. The rearrangement links TRBV12-3 or TRBV12-4 to TRBJ2-2; D is possibly TRBD1 (7 bases). The V gene lost 6 bases and the J gene lost 7 bases, with 21 bases spanning the gap. CDR3 length: 16 residues. CDR3 nucleotides: TGTGCCAGCAGCCTCGCCAGGGGGGAAGGGGTCGGGGAGCTGTTTTTT. Protein product: CASSLARGEGVGELFF.

This clonotype was counted only a few times. CDR3 in amino acids: CASSQDAENYGYTF. In nucleotides, the CDR3 is TGCGCCAGCAGCCAAGATGCGGAGAACTATGGCTACACCTTC. The chain uses TRBV4-1 and TRBJ1-2; D is ambiguous. This CDR3 region has 14 residues. The germline V gene has CDR1 MGHRA and CDR2 YSYEKL. Trimming removed 0 bases from V and 2 bases from J, with 7 bases in between.